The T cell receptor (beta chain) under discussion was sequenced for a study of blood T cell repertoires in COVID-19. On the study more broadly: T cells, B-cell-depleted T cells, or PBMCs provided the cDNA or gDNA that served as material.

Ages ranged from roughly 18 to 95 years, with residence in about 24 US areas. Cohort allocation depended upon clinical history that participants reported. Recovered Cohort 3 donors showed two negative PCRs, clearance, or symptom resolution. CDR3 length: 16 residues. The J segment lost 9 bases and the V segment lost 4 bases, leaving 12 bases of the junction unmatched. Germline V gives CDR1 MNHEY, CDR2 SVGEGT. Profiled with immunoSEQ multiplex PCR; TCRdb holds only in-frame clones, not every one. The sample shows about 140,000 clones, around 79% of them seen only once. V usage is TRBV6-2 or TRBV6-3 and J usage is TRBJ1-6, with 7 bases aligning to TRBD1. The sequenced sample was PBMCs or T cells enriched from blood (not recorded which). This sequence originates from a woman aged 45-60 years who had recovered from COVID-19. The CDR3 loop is CASSSRDREAGSPLHF. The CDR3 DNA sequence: TGTGCCAGCAGTTCCCGCGACAGGGAAGCAGGTTCACCCCTCCACTTT.